Listed here are 19 T cell receptor beta chains from one sample, sequenced in a study of cytomegalovirus exposure and HLA in healthy donors. Both 60 Vbeta primers and 13 Jbeta primers went into the PCR. Produced via immunoSEQ multiplex PCR; TCRdb's table is partial and in-frame only. The sample carries about 140,000 clones, almost 85% recorded once. Sequencing input: PBMCs. The receptors derive from a young man in good health and CMV-seropositive.

The chain couples TRBV7-9 to TRBJ1-1, with D unresolved. The germline V gene encodes CDR1 SEHNR and CDR2 FQNEAQ (reference sequence). The CDR3 covers 13 residues. V dropped 5 bases and J dropped 5 bases, with 12 bases sitting between them. CDR3 in amino acids: CASSPVGRTEAFF. Written as DNA, the CDR3 is TGTGCCAGCAGCCCCGTGGGGAGGACTGAAGCTTTCTTT. The full variable domain, completed using reference TRBV7-9 and TRBJ1-1, is DTGVSQNPRHKITKRGQNVTFRCDPISEHNRLYWYRQTLGQGPEFLTYFQNEAQLEKSRLLSDRFSAERPKGSFSTLEIQRTEQGDSAMYLCASSPVGRTEAFFGQGTRLTVV.

V and J are TRBV5-1 and TRBJ2-5; TRBD1 agrees at 11 bases. V was pared by 4 bases and J by 3 bases, with 5 bases of the junction left unmatched. The CDR3 has 15 amino acids. CDR1 SGHRS and CDR2 YFSETQ come from the germline V gene. DNA for the CDR3: TGCGCCAGCAGCCCGGGACAGGGGGTGGAAGAGACCCAGTACTTC. Translation: CASSPGQGVEETQYF.

V and J are TRBV4-1 and TRBJ2-5; maybe TRBD2 (6 bases). V shed 0 bases and J shed 4 bases, with 15 bases lying between them. This CDR3 region has 16 residues. Germline V gene sequence: CDR1 MGHRA, CDR2 YSYEKL. CDR3 in DNA: TGCGCCAGCAGCCAAGAAGCCGGGAGCGGTCTAGAGACCCAGTACTTC. Protein product: CASSQEAGSGLETQYF.

V is TRBV6-1 and J is TRBJ2-7; D not resolved. V was trimmed by 2 bases and J by 10 bases, leaving 9 bases between them. CDR3 length: 11 amino acids. Germline CDR1 MNHNS, CDR2 SASEGT. The CDR3 region is CASSEFAEQYF. CDR3 bases: TGTGCCAGCAGTGAATTCGCAGAACAGTACTTC.

The gene calls are TRBV28 and TRBJ1-1; TRBD1 is a possible D gene (6 bases). V was pared by 5 bases and J by 1 base, with 14 bases between. From germline, CDR1 is MDHEN and CDR2 SYDVKM. CDR3 size: 15 residues. The DNA for the CDR3 is TGTGCCAGCAGTCTCACCGGGACAAAGAACACTGAAGCTTTCTTT. It yields the protein CASSLTGTKNTEAFF.

This chain links TRBV2 with TRBJ2-7; D perhaps matches TRBD1 (6 bases). CDR1 SNHLY and CDR2 FYNNEI come from the germline V gene. This CDR3 contains 13 residues. Trimming cost V 5 bases and J 3 bases, with 11 bases left between them. The CDR3 DNA sequence: TGTGCCAGCAGTTCACAGGGAGTCTACGAGCAGTACTTC. Translating gives CASSSQGVYEQYF.

The sample holds a few counts of this clone. The chain is built from TRBV28 and TRBJ2-5, with D maybe TRBD2 (5 bases). CDR1 is MDHEN and CDR2 is SYDVKM in the germline V gene. The ends were cut back, 10 bases at V and 5 bases at J, with 17 bases in the middle. This CDR3 contains 13 residues. CDR3 amino acids: CATNPSSGETQYF. CDR3 DNA: TGTGCCACTAATCCATCCTCGGGGGAGACCCAGTACTTC. Looking up the rest from reference TRBV28 and TRBJ2-5 gives the full variable domain: DVKVTQSSRYLVKRTGEKVFLECVQDMDHENMFWYRQDPGLGLRLIYFSYDVKMKEKGDIPEGYSVSREKKERFSLILESASTNQTSMYLCATNPSSGETQYFGPGTRLLVL.

V is TRBV6-1 and J is TRBJ2-5; 7 bases are a match to TRBD1. The CDR3 is 13 amino acids. The germline V gene encodes CDR1 MNHNS and CDR2 SASEGT. V was pared by 6 bases and J by 2 bases, with 3 bases of the junction left unmatched. The DNA of the CDR3 is TGTGCCAGCAGCCTGGGACAGCAAGAGACCCAGTACTTC. Translating gives CASSLGQQETQYF.

The chain recombines TRBV5-1 with TRBJ2-7; 13 bases agree with TRBD2. Germline CDR1 reads SGHRS; CDR2 reads YFSETQ. The CDR3 is made up of 15 amino acids. The J segment lost 5 bases and the V segment lost 4 bases, leaving 6 bases of the junction unmatched. The DNA for the CDR3 is TGCGCCAGCAGCCGGACTAGCGGGAGTTGGAACGAGCAGTACTTC. Translated, it gives CASSRTSGSWNEQYF.

The V call is TRBV28, the J call TRBJ1-2; TRBD1 agrees at 8 bases. The germline CDR1 and CDR2 sequences are MDHEN and SYDVKM. J lost 6 bases, V lost 4 bases, and 7 bases had no gene match. The CDR3 covers 14 residues. CDR3: CASSYGQGLDGYTF. The CDR3 DNA reads as TGTGCCAGCAGTTATGGACAGGGTTTGGATGGCTACACCTTC.

The genes are TRBV28 and TRBJ2-7, with a tentative D call TRBD1 (5 bases). Germline V gene data show CDR1 as MDHEN and CDR2 as SYDVKM. With 3 bases removed from V and 1 base from J, the gap between germline ends came to 10 bases. The CDR3 is 14 residues long. The CDR3 DNA is TGTGCCAGCAGTTTTTGGCAGGGTTCCTACGAGCAGTACTTC. Protein sequence: CASSFWQGSYEQYF.

CDR3 sequence reads: CASSSPGFFTDTQYF. The CDR3 bases are TGTGCCAGCTCATCCCCAGGGTTTTTTACAGATACGCAGTATTTT. This chain connects TRBV18 to TRBJ2-3, with D maybe TRBD1 (5 bases). Looked up from germline, CDR1 is KGHSH and CDR2 is LQKENI. The CDR3 consists of 15 residues. The germline V and J ends were trimmed by 5 bases and 3 bases, with 15 bases remaining between them.

The chain employs TRBV6-1 and TRBJ1-4, with 8 bases matching TRBD1. Trimming took 8 bases from V and 8 from J; bases not matched to a gene: 10. Per the germline V gene, CDR1 is MNHNS and CDR2 is SASEGT. The CDR3 has 14 amino acids. CDR3: CASSSGGAGEKLFF. In nucleotides, the CDR3 is TGTGCCAGCTCTTCAGGGGGCGCAGGGGAAAAACTGTTTTTT.

The genes are TRBV6-1 and TRBJ2-1; D unresolved. This CDR3 is 14 amino acids long. Trimming shortened V by 1 base and J by 4 bases, and 8 bases separated the two germline ends. Germline V gives CDR1 MNHNS, CDR2 SASEGT. The CDR3 nucleotides are TGTGCCAGCAGTGAAGGGCCCCATTACAATGAGCAGTTCTTC. This sequence encodes CASSEGPHYNEQFF.

The chain has TRBV6-5 and TRBJ1-5; possibly TRBD1 for D (5 bases). CDR3 length: 15 residues. V was shortened by 0 bases and J by 4 bases, with 10 bases between the two germline ends. Germline V gene lookup returns CDR1 MNHEY and CDR2 SVGAGI. DNA of the CDR3: TGTGCCAGCAGTTACTCCCAGGACAAAAATCAGCCCCAGCATTTT. This encodes CASSYSQDKNQPQHF.

The V gene is TRBV15, the J gene TRBJ1-5, with 10 positions matching TRBD1. Germline V gives CDR1 LNHNV, CDR2 YYDKDF (reference sequence). Unmatched junction bases numbered 7, after V lost 4 bases and J lost 4 bases. The CDR3 is 16 amino acids. Here the CDR3 reads CATSTTRDRGNQPQHF. The CDR3 nucleotides are TGTGCCACCAGCACAACCCGGGACAGGGGAAATCAGCCCCAGCATTTT.

This chain joins TRBV19 and TRBJ2-2; 9 bases match TRBD1. Germline CDR1 LNHDA, CDR2 SQIVND (reference sequence). The CDR3 extends over 14 amino acids. The trim removed 6 bases at V and 8 bases at J, leaving 7 bases unmatched. CDR3 nucleotide sequence: TGTGCCAGTAGCCCGGGACAGGGAAGAGGGGAGCTGTTTTTT. Encoded protein: CASSPGQGRGELFF.

The J gene is TRBJ1-3, the V gene TRBV29-1, with 7 bases matching TRBD1. The germline V gene has CDR1 SQVTM and CDR2 ANQGSEA. This CDR3 contains 13 residues. The CDR3 DNA sequence: TGCAGTGTAGACAGGGCCCCTGGAAACACCATATATTTT. Translating it yields CSVDRAPGNTIYF.

This clone showed up just a few times. The chain combines TRBV11-2 with TRBJ1-5, with 7 positions matching TRBD1. Trimming took 6 bases from V and 2 from J; bases not matched to a gene: 4. The CDR3 is made up of 14 amino acids. Germline V gene lookup returns CDR1 SGHAT and CDR2 FQNNGV. The CDR3 sequence is CASRGQSGNQPQHF. CDR3 sequence (DNA): TGTGCCAGCAGGGGACAGTCCGGCAATCAGCCCCAGCATTTT.